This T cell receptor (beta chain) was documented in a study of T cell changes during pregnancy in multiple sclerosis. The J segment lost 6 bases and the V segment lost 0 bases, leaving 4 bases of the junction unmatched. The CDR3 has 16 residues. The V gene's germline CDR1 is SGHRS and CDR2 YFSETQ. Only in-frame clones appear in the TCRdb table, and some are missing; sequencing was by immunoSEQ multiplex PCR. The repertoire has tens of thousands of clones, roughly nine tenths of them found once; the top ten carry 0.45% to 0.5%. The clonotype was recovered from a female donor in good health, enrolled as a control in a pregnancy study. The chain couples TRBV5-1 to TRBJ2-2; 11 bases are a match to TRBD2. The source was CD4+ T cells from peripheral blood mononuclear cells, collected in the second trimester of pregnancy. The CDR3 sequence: CASSLAASGRSGELFF. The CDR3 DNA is TGCGCCAGCAGCTTGGCGGCTAGCGGGAGGTCCGGGGAGCTGTTTTTT. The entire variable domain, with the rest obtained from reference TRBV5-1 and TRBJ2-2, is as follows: KAGVTQTPRYLIKTRGQQVTLSCSPISGHRSVSWYQQTPGQGLQFLFEYFSETQRNKGNFPGRFSGRQFSNSRSEMNVSTLELGDSALYLCASSLAASGRSGELFFGEGSRLTVL.